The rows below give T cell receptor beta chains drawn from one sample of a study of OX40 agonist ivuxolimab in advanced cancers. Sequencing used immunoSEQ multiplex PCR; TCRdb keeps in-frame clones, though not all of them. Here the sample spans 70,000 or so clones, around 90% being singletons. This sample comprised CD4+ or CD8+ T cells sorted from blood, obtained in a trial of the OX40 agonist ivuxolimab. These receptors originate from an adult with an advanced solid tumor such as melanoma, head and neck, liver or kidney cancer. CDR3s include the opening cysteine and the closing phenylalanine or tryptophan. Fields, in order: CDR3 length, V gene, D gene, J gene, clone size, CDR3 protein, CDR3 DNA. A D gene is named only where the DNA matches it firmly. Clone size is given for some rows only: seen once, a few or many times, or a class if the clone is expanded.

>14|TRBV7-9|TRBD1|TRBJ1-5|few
CASSLDRYNQPQHF
TGTGCCAGCAGCTTGGACAGGTACAATCAGCCCCAGCATTTT
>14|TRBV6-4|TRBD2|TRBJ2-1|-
CASAASGGYNEQFF
TGTGCCAGTGCTGCATCCGGGGGGTACAATGAGCAGTTCTTC
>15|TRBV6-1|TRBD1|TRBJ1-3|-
CASSEGTGPGNTIYF
TGTGCCAGCAGTGAAGGGACAGGGCCTGGAAACACCATATATTTT
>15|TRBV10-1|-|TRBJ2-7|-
CASSEWRTGSYEQYF
TGCGCCAGCAGTGAGTGGAGGACGGGCTCCTACGAGCAGTACTTC
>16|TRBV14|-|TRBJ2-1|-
CASSQDGKENYNEQFF
TGTGCCAGCAGCCAAGATGGGAAGGAGAACTACAATGAGCAGTTCTTC
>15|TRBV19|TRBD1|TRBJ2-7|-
CASSITGGSSYEQYF
TGTGCCAGTAGTATAACAGGGGGTAGCAGCTACGAGCAGTACTTC
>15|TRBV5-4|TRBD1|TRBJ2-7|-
CASSMPGQGRYEQYF
TGTGCCAGCAGCATGCCGGGACAGGGAAGGTACGAGCAGTACTTC
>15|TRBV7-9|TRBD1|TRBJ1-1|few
CASSLVGQKNTEAFF
TGTGCCAGCAGCTTAGTGGGACAGAAAAACACTGAAGCTTTCTTT
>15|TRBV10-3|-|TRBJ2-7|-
CAISDLWQPPDEQYF
TGTGCCATCAGTGACCTATGGCAACCGCCTGACGAGCAGTACTTC
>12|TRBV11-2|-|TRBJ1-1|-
CASSLAGAEAFF
TGTGCCAGCAGCTTAGCCGGGGCTGAAGCTTTCTTT
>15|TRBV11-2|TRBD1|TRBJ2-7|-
CASSLAQGAFYEQYF
TGTGCCAGCAGCTTAGCGCAGGGGGCTTTCTACGAGCAGTACTTC
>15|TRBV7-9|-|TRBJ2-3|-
CASSLLRGSTDTQYF
TGTGCCAGCAGCTTATTGAGGGGTAGCACAGATACGCAGTATTTT
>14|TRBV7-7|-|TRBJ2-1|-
CASSLDPGTHEQFF
TGTGCCAGCAGCTTAGATCCGGGTACGCATGAGCAGTTCTTC
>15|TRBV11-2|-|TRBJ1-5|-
CASSSGAGWGQPQHF
TGTGCCAGCAGCTCGGGCGCGGGGTGGGGACAGCCCCAGCATTTT
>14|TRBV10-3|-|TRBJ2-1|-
CAISEQGPYNEQFF
TGTGCCATCAGTGAACAGGGACCCTACAATGAGCAGTTCTTC
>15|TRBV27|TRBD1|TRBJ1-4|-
CASSPGQGVSEKLFF
TGTGCCAGCAGTCCGGGACAGGGGGTTAGTGAAAAACTGTTTTTT
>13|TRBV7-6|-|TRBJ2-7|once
CASSPGELYEQYF
TGTGCCAGCAGCCCAGGGGAGCTCTACGAGCAGTACTTC
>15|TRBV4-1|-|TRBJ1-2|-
CASSQGAGGNYGYTF
TGCGCCAGCAGCCAAGGGGCCGGAGGGAACTATGGCTACACCTTC
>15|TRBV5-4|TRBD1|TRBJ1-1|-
CASSQGTGGWTEAFF
TGTGCCAGCAGCCAAGGAACAGGGGGTTGGACTGAAGCTTTCTTT
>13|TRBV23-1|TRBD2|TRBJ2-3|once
CASGWRETDTQYF
TGCGCCAGCGGATGGCGGGAGACAGATACGCAGTATTTT
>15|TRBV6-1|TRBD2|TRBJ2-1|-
CASSLTSGGMDEQFF
TGTGCCAGCAGTCTTACTAGCGGGGGGATGGATGAGCAGTTCTTC
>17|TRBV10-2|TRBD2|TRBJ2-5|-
CASSAYGLAGGQETQYF
TGCGCCAGCAGTGCTTATGGACTAGCGGGGGGCCAAGAGACCCAGTACTTC
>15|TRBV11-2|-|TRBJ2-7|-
CASSAWTEASYEQYF
TGTGCCAGCAGCGCATGGACGGAGGCATCCTACGAGCAGTACTTC
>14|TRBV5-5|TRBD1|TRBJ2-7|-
CASSLQGVRDEQYF
TGTGCCAGCAGCCTTCAGGGGGTCCGGGACGAGCAGTACTTC
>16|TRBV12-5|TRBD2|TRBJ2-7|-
CASGLVGGGPPFEQYF
TGTGCTAGTGGTTTGGTAGGCGGGGGGCCACCCTTCGAGCAGTACTTC
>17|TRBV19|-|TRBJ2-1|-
CASSIDPAVEAANEQFF
TGTGCCAGTAGTATCGATCCCGCGGTCGAAGCGGCCAATGAGCAGTTCTTC
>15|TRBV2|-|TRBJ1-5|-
CASSGARTINQPQHF
TGTGCCAGCAGTGGGGCTCGGACCATTAATCAGCCCCAGCATTTT
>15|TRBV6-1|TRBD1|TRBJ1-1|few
CASRAGTGGGTEAFF
TGTGCCAGCAGAGCGGGGACAGGGGGCGGGACTGAAGCTTTCTTT
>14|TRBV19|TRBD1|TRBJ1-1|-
CASDWQGAGTEAFF
TGTGCCAGTGATTGGCAGGGGGCGGGGACTGAAGCTTTCTTT
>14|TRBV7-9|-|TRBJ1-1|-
CASTQLNEGTEAFF
TGTGCCAGCACCCAATTAAATGAAGGTACTGAAGCTTTCTTT
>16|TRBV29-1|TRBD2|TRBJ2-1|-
CSVEDGLAGRLDEQFF
TGCAGCGTTGAAGATGGTCTAGCGGGGAGGTTAGATGAGCAGTTCTTC
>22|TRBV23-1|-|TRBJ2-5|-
CASSQSPWIPSRDFRRRETQYF
TGCGCCAGCAGTCAATCGCCCTGGATCCCATCCCGAGACTTTCGACGGCGAGAGACCCAGTACTTC
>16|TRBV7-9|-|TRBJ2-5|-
CASSLRRRDKPETQYF
TGTGCCAGCAGCCTGAGACGAAGGGACAAGCCGGAGACCCAGTACTTC
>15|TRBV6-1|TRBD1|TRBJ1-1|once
CASSEDRGLSTEAFF
TGTGCCAGCAGTGAGGACAGGGGGCTGAGTACTGAAGCTTTCTTT
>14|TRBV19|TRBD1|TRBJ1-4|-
CASSIGTVMEKLFF
TGTGCCAGTAGTATTGGGACAGTAATGGAAAAACTGTTTTTT
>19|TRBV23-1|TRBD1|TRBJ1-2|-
CASREYVRDRDARVSGYTF
TGCGCCAGCAGAGAATACGTCCGGGACAGGGATGCCAGGGTGAGCGGCTACACCTTC